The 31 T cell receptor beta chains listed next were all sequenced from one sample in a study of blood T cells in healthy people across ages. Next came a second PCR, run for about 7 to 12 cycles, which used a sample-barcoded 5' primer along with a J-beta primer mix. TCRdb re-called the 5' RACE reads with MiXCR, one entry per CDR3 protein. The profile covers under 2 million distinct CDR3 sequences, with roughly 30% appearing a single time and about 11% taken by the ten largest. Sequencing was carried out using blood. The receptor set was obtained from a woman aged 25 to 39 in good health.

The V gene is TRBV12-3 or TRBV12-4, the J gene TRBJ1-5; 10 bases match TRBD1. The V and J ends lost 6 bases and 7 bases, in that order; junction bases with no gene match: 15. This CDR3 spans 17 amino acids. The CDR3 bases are TGTGCCAGCAGCCGACAGGGGGCGGAGAGTCATCGGCAGCCCCAGCATTTT. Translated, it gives CASSRQGAESHRQPQHF.

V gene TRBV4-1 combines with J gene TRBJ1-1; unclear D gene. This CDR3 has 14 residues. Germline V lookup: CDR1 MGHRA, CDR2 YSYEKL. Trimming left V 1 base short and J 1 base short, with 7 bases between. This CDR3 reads CASSQATENTEAFF. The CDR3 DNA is TGCGCCAGCAGCCAAGCGACGGAGAACACTGAAGCTTTCTTT.

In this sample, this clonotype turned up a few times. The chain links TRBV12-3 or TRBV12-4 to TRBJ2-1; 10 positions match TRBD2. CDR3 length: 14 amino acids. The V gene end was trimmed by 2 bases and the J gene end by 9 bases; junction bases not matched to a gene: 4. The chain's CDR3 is CASSLSAGGLEQFF. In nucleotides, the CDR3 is TGTGCCAGCAGTTTATCAGCGGGAGGGCTTGAGCAGTTCTTC.

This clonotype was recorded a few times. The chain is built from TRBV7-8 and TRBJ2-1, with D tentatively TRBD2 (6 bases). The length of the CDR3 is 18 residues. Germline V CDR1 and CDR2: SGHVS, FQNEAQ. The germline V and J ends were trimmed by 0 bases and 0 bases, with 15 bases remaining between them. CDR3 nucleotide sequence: TGTGCCAGCAGCTTAGCTTCCCTAGCGTTCGTCTCCTACAATGAGCAGTTCTTC. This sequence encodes CASSLASLAFVSYNEQFF.

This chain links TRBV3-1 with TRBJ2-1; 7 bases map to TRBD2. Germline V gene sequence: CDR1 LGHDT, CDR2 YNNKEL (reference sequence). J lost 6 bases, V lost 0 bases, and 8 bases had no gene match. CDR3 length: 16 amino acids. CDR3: CASSQDYQTGGNEQFF. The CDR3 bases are TGTGCCAGCAGCCAAGACTACCAGACGGGAGGCAATGAGCAGTTCTTC.

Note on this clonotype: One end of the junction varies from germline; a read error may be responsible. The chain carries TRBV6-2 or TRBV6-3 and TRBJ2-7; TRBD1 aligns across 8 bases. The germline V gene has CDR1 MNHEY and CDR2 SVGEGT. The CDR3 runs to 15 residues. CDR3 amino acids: CASSRQGSGSYGQYF. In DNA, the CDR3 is TGTGCCAGCAGCCGACAGGGGTCGGGCTCCTACGGGCAGTACTTC.

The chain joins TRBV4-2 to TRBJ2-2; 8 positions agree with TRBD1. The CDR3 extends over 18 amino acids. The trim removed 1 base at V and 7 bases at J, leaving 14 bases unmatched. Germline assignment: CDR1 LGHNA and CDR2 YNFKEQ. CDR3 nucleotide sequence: TGTGCCAGCAGCCAAGCTGGCCTTGGCAGGGGGCAGGGCGGGGAGCTGTTTTTT. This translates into CASSQAGLGRGQGGELFF.

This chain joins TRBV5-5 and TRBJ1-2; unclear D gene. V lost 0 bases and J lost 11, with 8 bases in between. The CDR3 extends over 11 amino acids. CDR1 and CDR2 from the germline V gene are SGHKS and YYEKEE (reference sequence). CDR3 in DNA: TGTGCCAGCAGCTTGGACACGCAGTACACCTTC. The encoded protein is CASSLDTQYTF.

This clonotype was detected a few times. The CDR3 spells CASSAILAHEQYF. In nucleotides, the CDR3 is TGTGCCAGCAGTGCGATCCTAGCCCACGAGCAGTACTTC. The chain joins TRBV2 to TRBJ2-5; D possibly corresponds to TRBD2 (5 bases). The DNA end favors TRBJ2-7, so the J call may be wrong. This CDR3 is built from 13 residues. The germline V gene encodes CDR1 SNHLY and CDR2 FYNNEI.

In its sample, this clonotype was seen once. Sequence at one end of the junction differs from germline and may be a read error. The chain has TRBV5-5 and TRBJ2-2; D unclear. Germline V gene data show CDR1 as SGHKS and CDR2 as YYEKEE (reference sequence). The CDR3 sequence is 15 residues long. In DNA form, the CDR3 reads TGTGCCAGCAGCTTGGCTGGGTATAACATCGGGGAGCTGTTTTTT. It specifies CASSLAGYNIGELFF.

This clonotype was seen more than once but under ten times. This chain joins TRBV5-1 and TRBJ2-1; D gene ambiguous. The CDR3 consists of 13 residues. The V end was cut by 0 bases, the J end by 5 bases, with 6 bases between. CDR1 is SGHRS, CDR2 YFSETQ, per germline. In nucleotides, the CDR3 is TGCGCCAGCAGCTTGGAACAGAACAATGAGCAGTTCTTC. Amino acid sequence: CASSLEQNNEQFF.

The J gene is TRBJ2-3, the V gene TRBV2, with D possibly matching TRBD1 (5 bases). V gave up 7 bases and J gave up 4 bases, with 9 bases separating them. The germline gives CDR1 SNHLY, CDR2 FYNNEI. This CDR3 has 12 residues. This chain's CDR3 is CASKGFSDTQYF. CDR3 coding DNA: TGTGCCAGCAAGGGGTTTTCAGATACGCAGTATTTT. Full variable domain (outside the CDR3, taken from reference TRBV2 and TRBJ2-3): EPEVTQTPSHQVTQMGQEVILRCVPISNHLYFYWYRQILGQKVEFLVSFYNNEISEKSEIFDDQFSVERPDGSNFTLKIRSTKLEDSAMYFCASKGFSDTQYFGPGTRLTVL.

The CDR3 here is CASSLEGIYAEQFF. DNA of the CDR3: TGCGCCAGCAGCTTGGAGGGGATTTACGCTGAGCAGTTCTTC. The chain has TRBV5-1 and TRBJ2-1; D possibly corresponds to TRBD1 (5 bases). Per germline, CDR1 SGHRS and CDR2 YFSETQ. CDR3 length: 14 residues. V was shortened by 0 bases and J by 9 bases, with 13 bases between the two germline ends.

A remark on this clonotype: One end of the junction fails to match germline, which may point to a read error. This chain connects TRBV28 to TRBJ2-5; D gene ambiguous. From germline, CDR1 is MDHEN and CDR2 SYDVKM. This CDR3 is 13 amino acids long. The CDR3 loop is CASSFVYQETQYF. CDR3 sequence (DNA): TGTGCCAGCAGTTTTGTATACCAGGAGACCCAGTACTTC.

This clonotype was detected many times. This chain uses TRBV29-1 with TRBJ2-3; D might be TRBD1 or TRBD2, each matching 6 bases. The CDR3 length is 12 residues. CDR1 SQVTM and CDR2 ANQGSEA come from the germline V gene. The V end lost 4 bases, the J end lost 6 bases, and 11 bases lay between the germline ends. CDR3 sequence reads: CSVGGAYDTQYF. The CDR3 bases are TGCAGCGTTGGGGGGGCGTATGATACGCAGTATTTT.

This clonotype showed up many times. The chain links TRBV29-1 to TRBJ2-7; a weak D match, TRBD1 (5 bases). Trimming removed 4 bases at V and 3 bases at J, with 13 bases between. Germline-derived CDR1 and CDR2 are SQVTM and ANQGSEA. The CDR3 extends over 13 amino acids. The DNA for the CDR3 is TGCAGCGTTGTGACAGTCAATAACTACGAGCAGTACTTC. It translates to CSVVTVNNYEQYF.

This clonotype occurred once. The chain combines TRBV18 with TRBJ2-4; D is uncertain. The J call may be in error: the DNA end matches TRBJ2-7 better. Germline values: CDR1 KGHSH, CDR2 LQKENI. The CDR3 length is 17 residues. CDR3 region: CASSRVPPSQLENEQYF. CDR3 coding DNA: TGTGCCAGCTCCCGGGTGCCACCCAGCCAGCTAGAGAACGAGCAGTACTTC.

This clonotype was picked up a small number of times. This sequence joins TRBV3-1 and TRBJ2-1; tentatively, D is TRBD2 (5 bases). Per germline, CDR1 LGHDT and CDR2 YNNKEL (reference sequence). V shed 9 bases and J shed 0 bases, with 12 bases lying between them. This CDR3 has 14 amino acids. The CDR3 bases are TGTGCCAGTAAGCGGTCTAGCTCCTACAATGAGCAGTTCTTC. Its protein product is CASKRSSSYNEQFF.

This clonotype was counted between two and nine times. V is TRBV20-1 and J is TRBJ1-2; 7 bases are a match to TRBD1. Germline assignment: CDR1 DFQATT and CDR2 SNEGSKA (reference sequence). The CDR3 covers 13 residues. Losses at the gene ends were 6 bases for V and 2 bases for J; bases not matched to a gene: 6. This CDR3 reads CSAGGQANYGYTF. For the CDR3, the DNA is TGCAGTGCGGGAGGACAGGCGAACTATGGCTACACCTTC.

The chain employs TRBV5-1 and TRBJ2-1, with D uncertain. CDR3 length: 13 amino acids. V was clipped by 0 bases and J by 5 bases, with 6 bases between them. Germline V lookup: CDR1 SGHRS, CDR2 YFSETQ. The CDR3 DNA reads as TGCGCCAGCAGCTTGGACAATCACAATGAGCAGTTCTTC. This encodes CASSLDNHNEQFF. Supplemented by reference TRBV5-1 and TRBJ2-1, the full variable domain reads KAGVTQTPRYLIKTRGQQVTLSCSPISGHRSVSWYQQTPGQGLQFLFEYFSETQRNKGNFPGRFSGRQFSNSRSEMNVSTLELGDSALYLCASSLDNHNEQFFGPGTRLTVL.

Here the CDR3 reads CASSLNGVRQGYGYTF. CDR3 nucleotides: TGTGCCAGCAGTCTAAACGGGGTTCGACAGGGCTATGGCTACACCTTC. This rearrangement joins TRBV28 to TRBJ1-2; TRBD1 agrees at 7 bases. The CDR3 contains 16 residues. Germline V lookup: CDR1 MDHEN, CDR2 SYDVKM. Trimming took 5 bases from V and 4 from J; bases not matched to a gene: 13.

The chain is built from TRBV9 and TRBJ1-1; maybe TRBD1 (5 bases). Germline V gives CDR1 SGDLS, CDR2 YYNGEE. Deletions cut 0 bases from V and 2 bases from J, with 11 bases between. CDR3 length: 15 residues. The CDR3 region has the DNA TGTGCCAGCAGCGTAGCGGACACTTTAAACACTGAAGCTTTCTTT. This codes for CASSVADTLNTEAFF. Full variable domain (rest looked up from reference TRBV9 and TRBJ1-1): DSGVTQTPKHLITATGQRVTLRCSPRSGDLSVYWYQQSLDQGLQFLIQYYNGEERAKGNILERFSAQQFPDLHSELNLSSLELGDSALYFCASSVADTLNTEAFFGQGTRLTVV.

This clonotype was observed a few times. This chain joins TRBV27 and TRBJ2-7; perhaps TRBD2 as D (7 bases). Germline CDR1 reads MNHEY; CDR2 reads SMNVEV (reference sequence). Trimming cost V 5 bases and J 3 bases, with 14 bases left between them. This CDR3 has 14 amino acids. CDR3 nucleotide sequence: TGTGCCAGCAGTGAAAGGGGGGGGCGCTACGAGCAGTACTTC. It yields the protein CASSERGGRYEQYF.

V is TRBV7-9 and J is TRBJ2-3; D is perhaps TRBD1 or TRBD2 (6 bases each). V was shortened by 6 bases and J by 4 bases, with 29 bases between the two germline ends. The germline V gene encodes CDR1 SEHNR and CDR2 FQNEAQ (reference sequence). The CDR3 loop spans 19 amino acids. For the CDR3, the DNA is TGTGCCAGCAGTCAAAGGGGCGTCAGGGGAGGCTCGTGGGCAGATACGCAGTATTTT. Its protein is CASSQRGVRGGSWADTQYF.

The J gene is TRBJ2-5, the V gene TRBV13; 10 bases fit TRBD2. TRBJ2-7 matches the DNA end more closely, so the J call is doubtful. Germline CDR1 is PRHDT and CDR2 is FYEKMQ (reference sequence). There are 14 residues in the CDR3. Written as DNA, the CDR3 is TGTGCCAGCAGCTCTAGCGGGGGCCACTACGAGCAGTACTTC. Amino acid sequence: CASSSSGGHYEQYF.

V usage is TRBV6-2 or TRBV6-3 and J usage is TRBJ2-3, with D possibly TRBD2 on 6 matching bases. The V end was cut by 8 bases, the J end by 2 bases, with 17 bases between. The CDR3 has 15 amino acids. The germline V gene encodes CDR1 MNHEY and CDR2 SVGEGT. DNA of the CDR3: TGTGCCAGCGCGGAGGGAGTCCCTACCACAGATACGCAGTATTTT. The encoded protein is CASAEGVPTTDTQYF.

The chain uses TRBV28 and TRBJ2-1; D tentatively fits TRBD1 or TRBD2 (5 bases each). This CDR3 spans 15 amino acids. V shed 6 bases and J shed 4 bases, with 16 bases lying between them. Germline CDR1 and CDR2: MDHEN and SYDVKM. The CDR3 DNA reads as TGTGCCAGCAGCATCACGGGACGGGTATACAATGAGCAGTTCTTC. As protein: CASSITGRVYNEQFF.

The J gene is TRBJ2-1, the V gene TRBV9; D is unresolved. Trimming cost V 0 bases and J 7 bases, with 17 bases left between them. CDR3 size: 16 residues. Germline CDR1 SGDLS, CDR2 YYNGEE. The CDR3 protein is CASSVDGGHSSNEQFF. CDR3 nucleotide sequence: TGTGCCAGCAGCGTAGATGGTGGGCATTCCTCTAATGAGCAGTTCTTC. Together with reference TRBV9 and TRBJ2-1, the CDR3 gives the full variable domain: DSGVTQTPKHLITATGQRVTLRCSPRSGDLSVYWYQQSLDQGLQFLIQYYNGEERAKGNILERFSAQQFPDLHSELNLSSLELGDSALYFCASSVDGGHSSNEQFFGPGTRLTVL.

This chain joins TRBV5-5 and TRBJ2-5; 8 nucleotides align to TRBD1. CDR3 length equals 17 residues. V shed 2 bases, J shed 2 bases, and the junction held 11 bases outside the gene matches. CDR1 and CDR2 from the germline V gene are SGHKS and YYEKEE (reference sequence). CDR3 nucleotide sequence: TGTGCCAGCAGCTTAGGGGGGACAGGAGGTCCGCAAGAGACCCAGTACTTC. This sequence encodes CASSLGGTGGPQETQYF. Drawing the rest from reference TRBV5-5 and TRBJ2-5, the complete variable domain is DAGVTQSPTHLIKTRGQQVTLRCSPISGHKSVSWYQQVLGQGPQFIFQYYEKEERGRGNFPDRFSARQFPNYSSELNVNALLLGDSALYLCASSLGGTGGPQETQYFGPGTRLLVL.

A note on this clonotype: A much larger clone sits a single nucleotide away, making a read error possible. In DNA form, the CDR3 reads TGTGCCAGCAGATGGCCGGCTAGCGGGATGGGAGGAGATACGCAGTATTTT. This sequence encodes CASRWPASGMGGDTQYF. The rearrangement uses TRBV2 and TRBJ2-3, with 9 bases lining up with TRBD2. The V gene end was trimmed by 6 bases and the J gene end by 5 bases; junction bases not matched to a gene: 15. The CDR3 has 17 residues. Germline lookup yields CDR1 SNHLY and CDR2 FYNNEI.

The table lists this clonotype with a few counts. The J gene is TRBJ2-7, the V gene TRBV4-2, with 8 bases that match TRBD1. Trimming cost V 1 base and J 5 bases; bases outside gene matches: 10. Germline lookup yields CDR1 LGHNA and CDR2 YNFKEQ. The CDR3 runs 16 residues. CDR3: CASSQGFGQGNDEQYF. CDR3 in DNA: TGTGCCAGCAGCCAAGGGTTTGGACAGGGAAACGACGAGCAGTACTTC.